This paragraph reports one T cell receptor beta chain. Its antigen is still unknown. Base qualities were left out, and no much larger clone turns up one base away. These data are taken from a study of cytomegalovirus exposure and HLA in healthy donors (dated by TCRdb to about 2017). Regarding the study in general: An earlier analysis of more than 550 of the donors reported 276 Gb of sequence data and 90 million to 120 million unique TCR beta sequences obtained from approximately 180 million T cells. Roughly 300 gigabases of sequencing data and 70 million to 85 million unique TCR sequences were included in an early release covering 550 to 650 HLA-typed donors. Of the approximately 400 genotyped donors, over 65% fell in the genetic ancestry cluster associated with self-reported Caucasian donors. The study aimed to test whether cataloging public T cell receptors could reveal signatures of past pathogen exposure. The study used immunosequencing to profile the T cell repertoires of 670 or so subjects and linked those repertoires to cytomegalovirus serostatus. Besides the first cohort of approximately 710 subjects, a separate validation cohort made up of 120 different subjects was used. High-throughput TCR immunosequencing, statistical association of individual TCRs with disease status, and machine learning were combined to predict cytomegalovirus infection status. In a later analysis, previously published TCR beta repertoires from about 670 donors were re-analyzed and high-resolution HLA genotyping was added so that TCR occurrence patterns could be studied. Rather than drawing on any new phenotypic data, the later analysis identified candidate immune exposures from TCR beta sequences and the way those sequences occurred across donors. An earlier analysis of some 600 of the donors applied high-throughput TCR beta sequencing to assess whether each TCR beta V gene segment acted as functional or pseudogenic. Alongside the repertoire data, information on donor age, sex, ethnicity and CMV serostatus was compiled. Genome-wide SNP genotypes for about three fifths of the roughly 670 donors were used in a later genetic analysis, which treated that subset as a discovery cohort. Every repertoire in the discovery cohort had been generated on one and the same sequencing platform. Both class I and class II loci were covered by HLA typing, at four-digit resolution. Typing coverage differed by locus: A, B, C, DRB1 and DQB1 were typed in about 620-640 donors, DQA1 in 522, DPA1 in some 570, and DPB1 in just under 480. Because of strong linkage in the cohort, roughly five DR-DQ haplotypes were treated as single units for association and clustering. On average, 235,054 unique TCR beta nucleotide sequences were sequenced per donor among 398 genotyped donors of the cohort, with around 19% of those sequences being non-productive. Overall study results and their limits: The 87-base-pair reads could not distinguish some IMGT-functional V segments, including TRBV6-2 and TRBV6-3, so those segments were excluded. Across donors, most TCR sequences were observed very rarely, whereas some public TCRs were present in many individuals. Because counts were too low, more than 15 rarely observed V segments, including chromosome 9 orphons, were left out of the earlier analysis of 500 to 750 of the donors. In an earlier analysis of 587 of the donors, most TCR beta V segments were observed in productive rearrangements about 90% or about 30% of the time, broadly matching IMGT annotations. The sequencing pipeline was judged likely to have produced a cluster of highly shared sequence variants as a technical artifact. V-gene and J-gene trimming of TCR beta chains was associated with a missense DCLRE1C variant in a later genetic analysis, and the association was replicated in an independent cohort. Immune exposure information for the cohort was limited to CMV serostatus. In a later analysis, TCR association rates were found to vary across HLA loci, with the most associated TCRs seen for DRB1 alleles and the fewest for HLA-C alleles. Correlated functional status among segregating V segments might be attributable to linkage disequilibrium, but an unknown experimental factor could not be ruled out. The classifier was reported to diagnose cytomegalovirus status with high specificity and sensitivity in both the original and validation cohorts. A further reported finding was that TCR beta sequences accurately predicted the HLA-A and HLA-B alleles for most subjects in the first cohort. A total of 164 TCR beta chains were listed by the study as associated with cytomegalovirus. In a later analysis, HLA-associated TCR beta chains were found to be more clonally expanded and to have lower generation probabilities than equally common non-associated chains. A later analysis found that most CMV-associated TCR beta chains appeared HLA-restricted, with HLA associations seemingly driven largely by CMV exposure. In a later analysis, around 17,000 TCR beta sequences were associated with specific HLA alleles at a false discovery rate of 0.05. Three of the identified cytomegalovirus-associated TCR beta chains were confirmed in vitro to be specific for cytomegalovirus antigens. In this cohort, only TCR beta chains were sequenced, and detectable features were limited by the absence of alpha or paired-chain data. HLA typing was unavailable for some donors at each locus, so association tests used only the typed subset. The authors suggested that the approach could potentially be extended to other disease states and immunological phenotypes. According to a later genetic analysis, donors in an Asian-associated ancestry cluster had fewer N-insertions in productive TCRs than the roughly 700-donor mean. Assigning TCR associations to individual alleles was difficult when HLA alleles, especially DR and DQ, strongly co-occurred. According to a later analysis, parvovirus B19, influenza, CMV and Epstein-Barr virus appeared linked to several top co-occurrence clusters. The presence/absence analyses assumed that sequencing depth was roughly uniform across donors, and that assumption may not be true.

The cohort consisted of 600 or so healthy bone marrow donors. At the time of sampling, every cohort member was nominally healthy, though immune exposures that went unrecorded were likely present. The donor tested CMV seropositive and was one of the 289 seropositive cohort members. A peripheral blood sample was collected from each donor, and TCR beta sequencing was performed on peripheral blood mononuclear cells. Genomic DNA extraction from the blood cell samples was performed with the Qiagen DNeasy Blood Extraction Kit. The library was prepared using the immunoSEQ multiplex PCR assay. For the multiplex PCR, a mixture combining 60 forward primers for TCR Vbeta segments and 13 reverse primers for TCR Jbeta segments was used. Amplification of the CDR3 region of rearranged TCR beta genes was performed with a multiplex PCR assay on genomic DNA. Amplified TCR beta libraries were sequenced as 87-base-pair reads on the Illumina HiSeq System. For the original study's pipeline: A later analysis counted about 82 million unique TCR beta chains across the 700 or so repertoires, and some 11 million of these chains were shared by at least two donors. Raw reads were error-corrected and collapsed into unique sequences with a nearest-neighbor algorithm that merged closely related sequences to remove PCR and sequencing errors. CDR3 sequences were aligned to IMGT reference sequences to assign V, D and J gene segments. Each retained sequence needed at least a six-nucleotide match to both a V gene segment and a J gene segment. A rearrangement was called productive if the CDR3 had no stop codons and remained in frame with V and J, and every other rearrangement was called non-productive. CDR3 was defined according to IMGT convention as the region running from the second conserved V-encoded cysteine to the conserved J-encoded phenylalanine. The earlier analysis of 450 to 750 of the donors excluded any sequence lacking an unambiguous match to a single V gene segment. In an earlier analysis of a few hundred of the donors, V segments were called functional above 56.7% productive rearrangements and were called segregating when the between-donor standard deviation exceeded 5%. A statistical classification framework was developed to diagnose cytomegalovirus status using the catalog of TCR beta chain sequences. In a later analysis, TCR nucleotide sequences were compared against IMGT/GENE-DB human TR gene sequences so that V and J genes could be assigned. Using the TCRdist pipeline, a later analysis assigned CDR3 sequences along with most-parsimonious VDJ recombination scenarios. In a later analysis, each TCR beta chain was defined by its CDR3 amino acid sequence together with its V-gene family, and reads lacking a unique V-gene family were excluded. To address suspected cross-contamination and a sequencing artifact, a later analysis removed approximately 600 highly shared, low-generation-probability nucleotide sequences. In a later analysis, a clonal expansion index for each public chain was calculated from normalized within-repertoire ranks of inferred template counts. In a later analysis, generation probabilities were computed with a VDJ recombination model fitted to out-of-frame rearrangements, and the resulting probabilities were checked against IGoR. Hypergeometric tests were used in a later analysis to score TCR-TCR, TCR-HLA and TCR-CMV co-occurrence, with a repertoire-size bias correction applied to the TCR pairs. To estimate false discovery rates, a later analysis permuted the HLA or CMV assignments 20 times. In a later analysis, co-occurring TCRs were grouped using DBSCAN, with TCRdist sequence similarity added in when clustering inside HLA-allele-positive subsets. Co-occurrence clustering excluded repertoires with fewer than 30,000 or more than 120,000 public chains, plus five with anomalous nucleotide sharing. TCRdb took this table from immuneACCESS and kept in-frame rearrangements with V and J called. Such tables lack part of the clones; where checked against another copy, unresolved V genes explain under half of the gap, and the rest is unexplained. Clonal size and the V and J genes are those of that table, whereas D and trimming came from the DNA. This sample has a few hundred thousand clones in its table, and 80% to 85% of those were observed once. The top ten clonotypes cover roughly 7.4% of the sample.

There are 13 amino acids in the CDR3, from cysteine to phenylalanine inclusive. Here the CDR3 DNA is all that survives: 39 bases in frame from base 1. Looking up the germline V gene yields CDR1 SNHLY and CDR2 FYNNEI. The V and J ends are trimmed by 7 bases and 7 bases, leaving 16 bases between them. Sequencing was carried out using PBMCs. This TCR derives from an older woman in good health and CMV-seropositive. Here the chain combines TRBV2 and TRBJ1-1; TRBD1 is a weak D gene call, 5 bases matching. Here the CDR3 is given as CASTNRWGFEAFF. At the DNA level, the sequence is TGTGCCAGCACAAACCGGTGGGGCTTTGAAGCTTTCTTT.